The TCR beta chain under discussion was sequenced for a study of beta chain features in type 1 diabetes. Turning to the study itself: The study examined about 100 million sorted cells across all samples. Points from the study as a whole: PCR might show a preference for shorter templates, equally across patients and controls. The study found moderately but significantly shorter TCRB CDR3s in all four CD4+ subsets of Type 1 diabetes patients. Sampled from patients, naive, central memory and Treg TCRB repertoires appeared more similar than those sampled from healthy donors. The cDNA sequencing approach could over-represent high-TCR-expressing cells.

Concerning this clone itself: As yet, its antigen is unknown. This CDR3 is also generated by other DNA sequences in the sample.

The entirety of the isolated RNA underwent reverse transcription, so expressed TCRB transcripts were sequenced. Assay used: immunoSEQ multiplex PCR; TCRdb lists only in-frame clones, some missing. The table has fewer than 400,000 clones, roughly 9% seen once; the top ten hold about 1%. Germline loops: CDR1 SGHRS, CDR2 YFSETQ. Trimming took 2 bases from V and 3 from J, leaving 8 bases between them. The CDR3 is 14 residues long. Sequences were obtained from central memory CD4+ T cells from blood. This chain uses TRBV5-1 with TRBJ2-2; TRBD1 or TRBD2 may be the D gene (5 bases each). This clonotype was sampled from a young man with type 1 diabetes. CDR3 loop: CASSFQGDTGELFF. CDR3 coding DNA: TGCGCCAGCAGCTTCCAGGGAGACACCGGGGAGCTGTTTTTT.